Each of the 19 T cell receptor beta chains below was sequenced from the same sample in a study of T cell clusters in autoimmune cytopenias. Multiplex touch-down PCR amplified TRB using TRB-A and TRB-B pools in one tube. Following a re-call of the multiplex PCR reads, TCRdb has one entry per CDR3 protein and lacks DNA. There are approximately 11,000 distinct CDR3 sequences in the sample, with about 3.5% held by the top ten. TRB amplification used approximately 250 ng of peripheral blood genomic DNA. The same sample was also studied in work on T cell repertoires in aging, cancer and after chemotherapy.

Sequenced: peripheral blood. These receptors were collected from a human donor in good health.

The chain joins TRBV6-1 to TRBJ1-5; the TCRdb call, TRBD1, lacks DNA for checking. The length of the CDR3 is 14 residues. CDR1 MNHNS and CDR2 SASEGT come from the germline V gene. This CDR3 is CAVREQGSNQPQHF.

The chain couples TRBV4-3 to TRBJ2-3. The germline CDR1 and CDR2 sequences are LGHNA and YSLEER. CDR3 size: 15 residues. This CDR3 is CASSQDWRKTDTQYF.

The V gene is TRBV18, the J gene TRBJ2-7; with no DNA, the TCRdb D assignment of TRBD1 cannot be verified. This CDR3 region has 16 residues. CDR1 and CDR2 (germline): KGHSH, LQKENI. CDR3 protein: CASSPSASQGGHEQYF.

According to its frequency, this clonotype is medium-sized. The chain joins TRBV29-1 to TRBJ1-4. Germline CDR1 is SQVTM and CDR2 is ANQGSEA. The CDR3 runs 13 residues. The CDR3 sequence: CSVTLDRFEKLFF. The full variable domain, in which reference TRBV29-1 and TRBJ1-4 provide the parts outside the CDR3, is SAVISQKPSRDICQRGTSLTIQCQVDSQVTMMFWYRQQPGQSLTLIATANQGSEATYESGFVIDKFPISRPNLTFSTLTVSNMSPEDSSIYLCSVTLDRFEKLFFGSGTQLSVL.

This clonotype is deemed medium-sized by its frequency. This CDR3 reads CASSSQGMREQYF. The rearrangement uses TRBV6-5 and TRBJ2-7; TCRdb designates TRBD1, a call that cannot be tested without DNA. CDR1 MNHEY and CDR2 SVGAGI come from the germline V gene. The CDR3 sequence is 13 residues long.

CDR3 amino acids: CASSLWGRGNEKLFF. The chain is built from TRBV28 and TRBJ1-4; with no DNA, the TCRdb D assignment of TRBD1 cannot be verified. CDR3 length: 15 amino acids. Looked up from germline, CDR1 is MDHEN and CDR2 is SYDVKM.

The chain links TRBV30 to TRBJ2-3; absent DNA, TCRdb's TRBD1 call cannot be checked. CDR3 length equals 14 residues. Germline assignment: CDR1 GTSNPN and CDR2 SVGIG (reference sequence). CDR3 sequence reads: CAWSVGQEGDTQYF.

The chain employs TRBV12-3 or TRBV12-4 and TRBJ1-2; TCRdb gives TRBD1 as the D gene, but with no DNA this cannot be confirmed. The CDR3 is 14 amino acids. The CDR3 region is CASSPGQGFYGYTF.

This chain uses TRBV27 with TRBJ1-1; TCRdb proposes TRBD1, but this gene call is untestable without DNA. The germline gives CDR1 MNHEY, CDR2 SMNVEV (reference sequence). This CDR3 spans 15 amino acids. The CDR3 region is CAISESTGVNTEAFF.

This clonotype is labeled medium-sized based on frequency. V gene TRBV6-4 combines with J gene TRBJ2-2. CDR3 length equals 13 residues. Germline V CDR1 and CDR2: MRHNA, SNTAGT. This CDR3 reads CASSEEDTGELFF.

The chain links TRBV11-2 to TRBJ1-5. There are 13 residues in the CDR3. Germline V gives CDR1 SGHAT, CDR2 FQNNGV. The CDR3 protein is CASSLRQNQPQHF.

This chain joins TRBV4-3 and TRBJ2-1; TCRdb gives TRBD1 as the D gene, but with no DNA this cannot be confirmed. The CDR3 sequence is 16 residues long. Germline V gene data show CDR1 as LGHNA and CDR2 as YSLEER. The CDR3 protein is CASSQDRTAAYNEQFF.

The chain couples TRBV11-2 to TRBJ2-1; the TRBD1 assignment by TCRdb is unverifiable without DNA. This CDR3 contains 15 residues. Germline-derived CDR1 and CDR2 are SGHAT and FQNNGV. CDR3 residues: CASSLVRGAPQGQFF.

This chain uses TRBV12-3 or TRBV12-4 with TRBJ1-2; the TRBD1 assignment by TCRdb is unverifiable without DNA. This CDR3 has 14 amino acids. CDR3 residues: CASSLGRGRGGYTF.

V is TRBV7-2 and J is TRBJ2-1; TCRdb's assignment of TRBD1 cannot be checked, as there is no DNA. The germline gives CDR1 SGHTA, CDR2 FQGNSA. The CDR3 totals 14 residues. CDR3 region: CASSLDPGGNEQFF.

The V gene is TRBV27, the J gene TRBJ2-6; TCRdb lists TRBD1, though no DNA is available to test this call. Germline V CDR1 and CDR2: MNHEY, SMNVEV (reference sequence). The CDR3 sequence is 18 residues long. The chain's CDR3 is CASSRTGSASERGNVLTF.

The chain carries TRBV12-3 or TRBV12-4 and TRBJ1-6. The CDR3 consists of 14 residues. The CDR3: CASSLAAGYSPLHF.

V gene TRBV28 combines with J gene TRBJ1-1; TCRdb names TRBD1, which stays unverified in the absence of DNA. The length of the CDR3 is 15 residues. Germline-derived CDR1 and CDR2 are MDHEN and SYDVKM. The CDR3 sequence is CASSPAGGGRTEAFF.

The rearrangement links TRBV20-1 to TRBJ1-5; TCRdb's D gene call, TRBD1, goes unchecked for lack of DNA. Germline lookup yields CDR1 DFQATT and CDR2 SNEGSKA (reference sequence). CDR3 length: 14 amino acids. CDR3 region: CSVPDRGSNQPQHF.